This entry features one T cell receptor (beta chain) sequence. Other nucleotide sequences in the sample specify the same CDR3. V was trimmed by 2 bases and J by 6 bases, leaving 5 bases between them. This CDR3 region has 12 residues. The sample belongs to a study of blood T cell repertoires in COVID-19. On the study more broadly: In each case, the material was cDNA or gDNA derived from T cells, B-cell-depleted T cells, or PBMCs.

Sequencing was performed with immunoSEQ multiplex PCR; in TCRdb, only in-frame clones are kept and a portion is missing. The data contain about 140,000 clones, about nine tenths of them singletons. The receptor's source is a human donor with COVID-19, enrolled during active disease. The donor label of this sample is uncertain. The chain joins TRBV12-3 or TRBV12-4 to TRBJ1-5; D is ambiguous. Sequenced sample: peripheral blood. The CDR3 region has the DNA TGTGCCAGCAGTTTATCCAGTCAGCCCCAGCATTTT. Protein product: CASSLSSQPQHF.